This is a list of T cell receptor beta chains from one sample in a study of T cell responses to AZD1222 COVID-19 vaccine. Using immunoSEQ multiplex PCR, the repertoire was profiled, and TCRdb retains in-frame clones only, with some absent. The table has 150,000 to 200,000 clones, about nine tenths seen once. Sequencing used peripheral blood, obtained on day 0 of MenACWY control vaccination. The origin of the receptors is an adult in good health. CDR3s include the opening cysteine and the closing phenylalanine or tryptophan. The D gene is left open where the match is weak. Some rows mark clone size as missing; the rest say once, few, many or name a class of expanded clone.

abundance,d_gene,v_gene,j_gene,CDR3aa,CDR3nt
.,TRBD1,TRBV2,TRBJ1-6,CASSEAFNRGSPLHF,TGTGCCAGCAGTGAAGCGTTTAACAGGGGTTCACCCCTCCACTTT
.,.,TRBV19,TRBJ1-6,CASRHRSSYNSPLHF,TGTGCCAGTAGGCATAGGAGCTCCTATAATTCACCCCTCCACTTT
.,TRBD1,TRBV28,TRBJ1-2,CASSAGGKMGDGYTF,TGTGCCAGCAGTGCAGGGGGAAAAATGGGGGATGGCTACACCTTC
.,.,TRBV12-3/TRBV12-4,TRBJ1-6,CASSLPGSPLHF,TGTGCCAGCAGTCTACCAGGGTCTCCCCTCCACTTT
.,.,TRBV2,TRBJ1-1,CASSVGTTEAFF,TGTGCCAGCAGTGTCGGGACCACTGAAGCTTTCTTT
.,.,TRBV19,TRBJ2-1,CASSIENEQFF,TGTGCCAGTAGTATAGAGAATGAGCAGTTCTTC
.,TRBD2,TRBV7-6,TRBJ2-1,CASSLEVAGASSYNEQFF,TGTGCCAGCAGCTTAGAGGTAGCGGGAGCAAGCTCCTACAATGAGCAGTTCTTC
once,TRBD1,TRBV19,TRBJ2-2,CASSPGTGANTGELFF,TGTGCCAGTAGTCCCGGGACAGGGGCCAACACCGGGGAGCTGTTTTTT
.,.,TRBV28,TRBJ1-5,CASRGGSNQPQHF,TGTGCCAGCAGGGGGGGTAGCAATCAGCCCCAGCATTTT
.,.,TRBV14,TRBJ2-7,CASSQDWSAYEQYF,TGTGCCAGCAGCCAGGACTGGTCCGCCTACGAGCAGTACTTC
.,.,TRBV6-1,TRBJ2-5,CASSAASKVGGETQYF,TGTGCCAGCAGTGCTGCTTCCAAAGTGGGCGGAGAGACCCAGTACTTC
.,TRBD1,TRBV7-2,TRBJ1-5,CASSRDSPVQPQHF,TGTGCCAGCAGCAGGGACAGTCCGGTTCAGCCCCAGCATTTT
once,.,TRBV21-1,TRBJ1-4,CASRPALWGRWEKLFF,TGTGCCAGCAGACCGGCGTTGTGGGGGCGCTGGGAAAAACTGTTTTTT
.,TRBD1,TRBV5-6,TRBJ1-2,CASSFRDSTKGYTF,TGTGCCAGCAGCTTCCGGGACAGTACGAAGGGCTACACCTTC
.,TRBD2,TRBV28,TRBJ2-1,CASSPTGRAGAPYNEQFF,TGTGCCAGCAGTCCAACCGGGAGGGCGGGGGCCCCCTACAATGAGCAGTTCTTC
.,TRBD2,TRBV5-1,TRBJ2-1,CASTGGLAGGNNEQFF,TGCGCCAGCACCGGCGGACTAGCGGGAGGTAACAATGAGCAGTTCTTC
.,.,TRBV9,TRBJ2-7,CASSHQSGQLSSYEQYF,TGTGCCAGCAGCCACCAGTCCGGCCAACTCAGCTCCTACGAGCAGTACTTC
.,.,TRBV19,TRBJ1-4,CASSSGSNEKLFF,TGTGCCAGTAGCTCCGGGTCTAATGAAAAACTGTTTTTT
.,.,TRBV9,TRBJ1-4,CASSVGRIATNEKLFF,TGTGCCAGCAGCGTAGGTCGAATTGCAACTAATGAAAAACTGTTTTTT
.,.,TRBV24-1,TRBJ1-1,CATGRDNTEAFF,TGTGCCACCGGGAGGGACAACACTGAAGCTTTCTTT
few,.,TRBV27,TRBJ1-4,CASSLTGSTNEKLFF,TGTGCCAGCAGTCTAACAGGATCAACTAATGAAAAACTGTTTTTT
.,.,TRBV5-1,TRBJ2-1,CASRDTYNEQFF,TGCGCCAGCCGGGACACCTACAATGAGCAGTTCTTC
.,TRBD1,TRBV19,TRBJ1-1,CASTGQGSAKAEAFF,TGTGCCAGTACCGGACAGGGTTCGGCGAAGGCTGAAGCTTTCTTT
.,.,TRBV5-1,TRBJ2-5,CASSRGLEETQYF,TGCGCCAGCAGCAGGGGACTTGAAGAGACCCAGTACTTC
few,TRBD1,TRBV7-6,TRBJ2-7,CASSPGQGGGYEQYF,TGTGCCAGCAGTCCTGGACAGGGAGGCGGGTACGAGCAGTACTTC
.,.,TRBV29-1,TRBJ2-6,CSVYVRLRSGANVLTF,TGCAGCGTTTATGTCAGACTTCGCTCTGGGGCCAACGTCCTGACTTTC
.,TRBD1,TRBV15,TRBJ1-3,CATSRTGNSGNTIYF,TGTGCCACCAGCAGGACAGGGAACTCTGGAAACACCATATATTTT
.,TRBD2,TRBV9,TRBJ2-5,CASSARGVPQETQYF,TGTGCCAGCAGCGCACGGGGGGTCCCCCAAGAGACCCAGTACTTC
.,.,TRBV6-1,TRBJ2-2,CASSELPKDILNTGELFF,TGTGCCAGCAGTGAATTACCCAAGGACATCCTTAACACCGGGGAGCTGTTTTTT
.,TRBD2,TRBV28,TRBJ2-7,CASARGGRSYEQYF,TGTGCCTCAGCACGGGGGGGGCGCTCCTACGAGCAGTACTTC
.,TRBD1,TRBV10-3,TRBJ2-7,CAISPGQGSYEQYF,TGTGCCATCAGCCCGGGACAGGGCTCCTACGAGCAGTACTTC
.,.,TRBV30,TRBJ1-6,CAWSVQGLPLHF,TGTGCCTGGAGTGTACAGGGATTACCCCTCCACTTT
.,TRBD1,TRBV30,TRBJ1-2,CAWRGVGTGSVYGYTF,TGTGCCTGGAGGGGAGTCGGGACAGGATCAGTATATGGCTACACCTTC
.,TRBD1,TRBV4-1,TRBJ2-7,CASSARTGASYEQYF,TGCGCCAGCAGCGCCCGGACAGGGGCCTCCTACGAGCAGTACTTC
.,.,TRBV7-2,TRBJ2-5,CASSSSRVGETQYF,TGTGCCAGCAGCTCCTCGAGGGTAGGAGAGACCCAGTACTTC
.,.,TRBV3-1/TRBV3-2,TRBJ2-3,CASSRDHSTDTQYF,TGTGCCAGCAGCCGGGACCACAGCACAGATACGCAGTATTTT
.,.,TRBV29-1,TRBJ1-4,CSASWGDVEKLFF,TGCAGCGCCTCGTGGGGGGACGTGGAAAAACTGTTTTTT
.,TRBD1,TRBV7-9,TRBJ2-7,CASSLSTGGSYEQYF,TGTGCCAGCAGCTTAAGCACAGGGGGCAGCTACGAGCAGTACTTC
.,.,TRBV6-5,TRBJ2-7,CASSSLSGGGEQYF,TGTGCCAGCAGTTCTCTTAGCGGTGGAGGCGAGCAGTACTTC
few,TRBD1,TRBV5-1,TRBJ1-5,CASSLSGGGSQPQHF,TGCGCCAGCAGCTTGTCAGGGGGCGGTTCTCAGCCCCAGCATTTT
.,TRBD1,TRBV7-6,TRBJ1-6,CASSLGTGWSPLHF,TGTGCCAGCAGCTTGGGGACAGGGTGGTCACCCCTCCACTTT
.,.,TRBV28,TRBJ1-6,CASSLGGSSYNSPLHF,TGTGCCAGCAGTCTTGGGGGGAGCTCCTATAATTCACCCCTCCACTTT
.,.,TRBV28,TRBJ2-3,CASSSPGPRTDTQYF,TGTGCCAGCAGTTCTCCGGGACCCCGCACAGATACGCAGTATTTT
.,.,TRBV6-5,TRBJ1-4,CASSSVGGGANEKLFF,TGTGCCAGCAGTTCGGTCGGGGGTGGTGCTAATGAAAAACTGTTTTTT
once,.,TRBV4-2,TRBJ1-5,CASSQDFRQNNQPQHF,TGTGCCAGCAGCCAAGATTTTCGACAGAACAATCAGCCCCAGCATTTT